This T cell receptor beta chain was captured by sequencing in a study of OX40 agonist ivuxolimab in advanced cancers. Regarding the study in general: Ivuxolimab was an agonistic, fully human IgG2 monoclonal antibody directed against OX40 (CD134), a costimulatory receptor. Of the approximately 54 patients in dose escalation, 19 had hepatocellular carcinoma, about 15 had melanoma, 9 had renal cell carcinoma and 9 had head and neck cancer. The paper describes the monotherapy dose-escalation part (N of about 52 patients) of the phase I trial of ivuxolimab. The dose-escalation cohort was roughly 80% male with a mean age of around 64 years, ranging from roughly 20 to 80. Peripheral TCRbeta sequencing aimed to test whether ivuxolimab altered TCR sequence diversity and caused clonal T-cell expansion. Three dose-escalation patients achieved partial responses, one with hepatocellular carcinoma and two with cutaneous melanoma. Prior anti-PD-1, anti-PD-L1 or anti-CTLA-4 therapy was permitted, and approximately 41% of dose-escalation patients had received checkpoint inhibitors. Intravenous ivuxolimab was administered to patients every 2 weeks at six dose levels: 0.01, 0.1, 0.3, 1.5, 3 and 10 mg/kg.

The trial excluded patients who had a history of autoimmune disease or who were on systemic immunosuppression. Peripheral blood for TCR sequencing was collected from all dose cohorts at baseline, on cycle 4 day 1, and on cycle 7 day 1. Samples were obtained from an open-label, multicenter, first-in-human phase I dose-escalation trial of ivuxolimab. Adults with locally advanced or metastatic head and neck squamous cell, hepatocellular, melanoma or renal cell carcinoma were enrolled in the trial. Before TCR sequencing, CD4+ T cells and CD8+ T cells were sorted from peripheral blood as separate populations. Notes on this clone: Its antigen remains unidentified. Per-nucleotide qualities are absent, and no much larger clonotype sits a single base away.

What the study reported, not specific to this receptor: After ivuxolimab, more expanded clones were found on average in CD8+ T cells than in CD4+ T cells. The antigen specificity of the peripheral T cells that underwent clonal expansion was not determined. Partial responders in the 0.1-3.0 mg/kg groups had among the lowest normalized peripheral clonal expansion, especially among CD8+ T cells. Low levels of normalized T-cell clonal expansion were also seen in some patients who did not respond. At doses of 0.1 to 3.0 mg/kg, clonal expansion of both CD4+ and CD8+ T cells in blood was seen between baseline and week 6.

From the cysteine through the phenylalanine, the CDR3 covers 15 amino acids. Only CDR3 DNA remains: 45 bases, in frame from the first base. Relative to germline, V is 5 bases shorter and J is 4 bases shorter, with 18 bases between their ends. From the germline V gene, CDR1 is SGHVS and CDR2 is FQNEAQ. To sequence the TCRbeta CDR3 region, genomic DNA was isolated from the sorted cells. The immunoSEQ Assay was used for sequencing of TCRbeta CDR3 regions. TCRdb carries this immuneACCESS record with in-frame sequences only. Its versions omit some clonotypes, under half of them owing to an unresolved V gene in the studies checked, with the rest unexplained. The sample table lists some 45,000 clones, approximately 91% of them with a count of one. The ten biggest clones cover over 15% of the sample.

Specimen: CD4+ or CD8+ T cells sorted from blood, collected in a trial of the OX40 agonist ivuxolimab. This sequence uses TRBV7-8 and TRBJ2-7; 7 matching bases give a weak D call of TRBD2. This TCR was sampled from an adult with an advanced solid tumor such as melanoma, head and neck, liver or kidney cancer. The sequenced DNA is TGTGCCAGCAGCATTTATGAGGGGAGGGGGTACGAGCAGTACTTC. Translation gives CASSIYEGRGYEQYF.